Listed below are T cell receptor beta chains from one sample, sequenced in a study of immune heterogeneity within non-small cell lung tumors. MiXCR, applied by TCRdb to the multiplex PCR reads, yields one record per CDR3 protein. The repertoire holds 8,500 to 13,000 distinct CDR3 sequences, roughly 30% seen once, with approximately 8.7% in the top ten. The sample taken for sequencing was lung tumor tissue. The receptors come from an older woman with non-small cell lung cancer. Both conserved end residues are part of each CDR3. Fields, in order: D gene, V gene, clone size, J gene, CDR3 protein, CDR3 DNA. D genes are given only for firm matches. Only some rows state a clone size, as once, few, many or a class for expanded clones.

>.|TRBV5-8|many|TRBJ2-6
CASSSLEVGANVLTF
TGTGCCAGCAGCTCTTTGGAAGTGGGGGCCAACGTCCTGACTTTC
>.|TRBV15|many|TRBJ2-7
CATSRLPGGSYEQYF
TGTGCCACCAGCAGGCTCCCAGGGGGGTCCTACGAGCAGTACTTC
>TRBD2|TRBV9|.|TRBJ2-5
CASSGTSGKETQYF
TGTGCCAGCAGCGGGACTAGCGGGAAGGAGACCCAGTACTTC
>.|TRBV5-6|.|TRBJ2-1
CASSLYWGEQFF
TGTGCCAGCAGCTTATACTGGGGTGAGCAGTTCTTC
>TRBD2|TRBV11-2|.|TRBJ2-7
CASSKGLAGGVSYEQYF
TGTGCCAGCAGTAAGGGACTAGCGGGGGGAGTCTCCTACGAGCAGTACTTC
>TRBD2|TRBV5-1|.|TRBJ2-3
CARNSEAGGPDTQYF
TGCGCCCGCAATTCAGAGGCGGGAGGGCCAGATACGCAGTATTTT
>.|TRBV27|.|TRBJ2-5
CASSLGVGLHF
TGTGCCAGCAGTTTAGGTGTAGGGCTGCACTTC
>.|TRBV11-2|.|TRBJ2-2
CASSLDVDGELFF
TGTGCCAGCAGCTTAGACGTGGACGGGGAGCTGTTTTTT
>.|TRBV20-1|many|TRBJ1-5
CSAREISNQPQHF
TGCAGTGCCAGGGAGATCAGCAATCAGCCCCAGCATTTT
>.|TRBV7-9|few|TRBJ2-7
CASSRHRTYEQYF
TGTGCCAGCAGCCGCCATAGGACCTACGAGCAGTACTTC
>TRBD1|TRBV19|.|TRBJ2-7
CASRPTGVGKSYEQYF
TGTGCCAGTAGACCGACAGGGGTCGGTAAGTCCTACGAGCAGTACTTC
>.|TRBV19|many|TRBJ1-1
CASSTTRGGGTEAFF
TGTGCCAGTAGTACAACTAGGGGGGGGGGGACTGAAGCTTTCTTT
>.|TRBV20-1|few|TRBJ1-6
CSARGHRNSPLHF
TGCAGTGCCAGGGGACACCGGAATTCACCCCTCCACTTT
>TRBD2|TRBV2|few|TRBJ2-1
CASNDGTSGSFEQFF
TGTGCCAGCAATGATGGGACTAGCGGGAGCTTTGAGCAGTTCTTC
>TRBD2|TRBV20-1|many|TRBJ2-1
CSAPREGRSYNEQFF
TGCAGTGCTCCGAGGGAGGGCCGGTCCTACAATGAGCAGTTCTTC
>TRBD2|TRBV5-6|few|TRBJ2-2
CASSWNASPGGVGTGELFF
TGTGCCAGCAGCTGGAACGCTAGTCCGGGAGGCGTTGGAACCGGGGAGCTGTTTTTT
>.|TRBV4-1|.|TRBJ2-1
CASSQDDITSSYNEQFF
TGCGCCAGCAGCCAAGATGATATAACTAGCTCCTACAATGAGCAGTTCTTC
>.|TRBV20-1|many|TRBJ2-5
CSASNEETQYF
TGCAGTGCTAGTAATGAAGAGACCCAGTACTTC
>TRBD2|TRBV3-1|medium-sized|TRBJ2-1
CASSQETSGRIVYNEQFF
TGTGCCAGCAGCCAAGAAACTAGCGGGAGGATTGTGTACAATGAGCAGTTCTTC
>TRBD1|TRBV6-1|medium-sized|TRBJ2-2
CASRMDRDTGELFF
TGTGCCAGCAGAATGGACAGGGACACCGGGGAGCTGTTTTTT
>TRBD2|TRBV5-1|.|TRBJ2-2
CASSLGTSALTGELFF
TGCGCCAGCAGCCTGGGGACTAGCGCACTCACCGGGGAGCTGTTTTTT
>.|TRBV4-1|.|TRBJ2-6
CASSRGSGGSGANVLTF
TGCGCCAGCAGCCGAGGATCAGGAGGCTCTGGGGCCAACGTCCTGACTTTC
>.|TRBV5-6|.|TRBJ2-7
CASSFKTGFVEQYF
TGTGCCAGCAGCTTCAAAACAGGGTTCGTCGAGCAGTACTTC
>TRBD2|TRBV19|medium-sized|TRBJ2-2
CASSIFAGGPTGELFF
TGTGCCAGTAGTATCTTTGCGGGAGGGCCGACCGGGGAGCTGTTTTTT
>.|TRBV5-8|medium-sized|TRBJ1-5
CASSSRTVHSNQPQHF
TGTGCCAGCAGCTCCCGGACGGTTCATAGCAATCAGCCCCAGCATTTT
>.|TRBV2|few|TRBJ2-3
CASTEAGPSTDTQYF
TGTGCCAGCACTGAGGCAGGGCCTAGCACAGATACGCAGTATTTT
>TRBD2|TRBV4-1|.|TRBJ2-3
CASSQGGGTDTQYF
TGCGCCAGCAGCCAGGGGGGGGGTACAGATACGCAGTATTTT
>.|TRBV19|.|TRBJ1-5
CASTPPGRLGQPQHF
TGTGCCAGTACCCCTCCAGGCAGGCTAGGGCAGCCCCAGCATTTT
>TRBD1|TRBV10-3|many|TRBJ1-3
CAISEPGTDSGNTIYF
TGTGCCATCAGTGAGCCAGGGACAGACTCTGGAAACACCATATATTTT
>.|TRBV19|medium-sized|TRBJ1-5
CASRGPGDSNQPQHF
TGTGCCAGTAGAGGACCAGGTGATAGCAATCAGCCCCAGCATTTT
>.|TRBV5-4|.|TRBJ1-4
CAISLLPGGDEKLFF
TGTGCCATCAGCTTGTTACCCGGGGGCGATGAAAAACTGTTTTTT
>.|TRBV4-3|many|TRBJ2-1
CASSQDSGVSNEQFF
TGCGCCAGCAGCCAAGATAGCGGAGTATCCAATGAGCAGTTCTTC
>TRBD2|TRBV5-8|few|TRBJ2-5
CASSPGLAGGPREAQYF
TGTGCCAGCAGCCCGGGACTAGCGGGAGGGCCAAGGGAGGCCCAGTACTTC